The rows below give T cell receptor beta chains drawn from one sample of a study of T cell clones after liver transplantation. TCRdb's table, derived via immunoSEQ multiplex PCR, lists solely in-frame clones and lacks some. The sample has about 120,000 clones; 90% are singletons. The sequencing used CD4+ T cells from blood, collected 12 months after liver transplant. Receptors were obtained from a human patient who received a liver transplant. Some of these T cells may belong to the graft donor. Each CDR3 is given with its conserved first and last residue. The order of the fields is clone size, J gene, CDR3 length, V gene, D gene, CDR3 DNA, CDR3 protein. The D gene is left open where the match is weak. Not all rows give a size; the values are once, few, many and, for expanded clones, a class.

clone size: -; J gene: TRBJ2-3; CDR3 length: 17; V gene: TRBV7-9; D gene: -; CDR3 DNA: TGTGCCAGCAGCTTAACAGGGCAGAGCTACCGAGCGGATACGCAGTATTTT; CDR3 protein: CASSLTGQSYRADTQYF
clone size: -; J gene: TRBJ2-1; CDR3 length: 15; V gene: TRBV29-1; D gene: -; CDR3 DNA: TGCAGCGCGCCAGGGGATGGGAGGGGACGGGATGAGCAGTTCTTC; CDR3 protein: CSAPGDGRGRDEQFF
clone size: -; J gene: TRBJ2-7; CDR3 length: 14; V gene: TRBV7-8; D gene: -; CDR3 DNA: TGTGCCAGCAGCTTTCTTGGCAGGGATTACGAGCAGTACTTC; CDR3 protein: CASSFLGRDYEQYF
clone size: -; J gene: TRBJ2-3; CDR3 length: 13; V gene: TRBV11-2; D gene: -; CDR3 DNA: TGTGCCGCTTCGGTAGGGGGTACGGATACGCAGTATTTT; CDR3 protein: CAASVGGTDTQYF
clone size: -; J gene: TRBJ1-2; CDR3 length: 17; V gene: TRBV18; D gene: -; CDR3 DNA: TGTGCCAGCTCAAGACAGCTCGACCTCAACCCAAACTATGGCTACACCTTC; CDR3 protein: CASSRQLDLNPNYGYTF
clone size: -; J gene: TRBJ2-1; CDR3 length: 14; V gene: TRBV5-8; D gene: -; CDR3 DNA: TGTGCCAGCAGCTTTCGAGACAGTTACAATGAGCAGTTCTTC; CDR3 protein: CASSFRDSYNEQFF
clone size: -; J gene: TRBJ2-2; CDR3 length: 16; V gene: TRBV5-4; D gene: -; CDR3 DNA: TGTGCCACCACCGGCCCAGCGGTAGGAGTCACCGGGGAGCTGTTTTTT; CDR3 protein: CATTGPAVGVTGELFF
clone size: -; J gene: TRBJ2-7; CDR3 length: 14; V gene: TRBV7-9; D gene: -; CDR3 DNA: TGTGCCAGCAGCTTGGAGGACATCACCTACGAGCAGTACTTC; CDR3 protein: CASSLEDITYEQYF
clone size: -; J gene: TRBJ2-1; CDR3 length: 15; V gene: TRBV5-6; D gene: TRBD2; CDR3 DNA: TGTGCCAGCAGCTTGGTAGTCGCGGGAGGTGGCGAGCAGTTCTTC; CDR3 protein: CASSLVVAGGGEQFF
clone size: -; J gene: TRBJ1-2; CDR3 length: 13; V gene: TRBV19; D gene: -; CDR3 DNA: TGTGCCAGTAGTATAGAACCTCAATCTAGCTACACCTTC; CDR3 protein: CASSIEPQSSYTF
clone size: -; J gene: TRBJ1-2; CDR3 length: 15; V gene: TRBV5-1; D gene: -; CDR3 DNA: TGCGCCAGCAGCTTATCAGGGCTTGAGAACTATGGCTACACCTTC; CDR3 protein: CASSLSGLENYGYTF
clone size: -; J gene: TRBJ1-5; CDR3 length: 15; V gene: TRBV19; D gene: -; CDR3 DNA: TGTGCCAGTAGTAGGGTTGAAGTTAGCAATCAGCCCCAGCATTTT; CDR3 protein: CASSRVEVSNQPQHF
clone size: -; J gene: TRBJ2-7; CDR3 length: 19; V gene: TRBV6-4; D gene: TRBD2; CDR3 DNA: TGTGCCAGCAGTGACGACCCGACTAGCGGGAGTTCGGTAATCTACGAGCAGTACTTC; CDR3 protein: CASSDDPTSGSSVIYEQYF
clone size: -; J gene: TRBJ2-7; CDR3 length: 12; V gene: TRBV2; D gene: -; CDR3 DNA: TGTGCCAGCAGTGAGTTTATGGACGAGCAGTACTTC; CDR3 protein: CASSEFMDEQYF
clone size: -; J gene: TRBJ2-5; CDR3 length: 17; V gene: TRBV9; D gene: TRBD2; CDR3 DNA: TGTGCCAGCAGCGTAAAGCGGGAGTGTATAAGTTGTGAGACCCAGTACTTC; CDR3 protein: CASSVKRECISCETQYF
clone size: -; J gene: TRBJ2-3; CDR3 length: 11; V gene: TRBV20-1; D gene: -; CDR3 DNA: TGCAGTGCTGGACACACAGATACGCAGTATTTT; CDR3 protein: CSAGHTDTQYF
clone size: -; J gene: TRBJ1-1; CDR3 length: 15; V gene: TRBV11-3; D gene: -; CDR3 DNA: TGTGCCAGCAGCCCCCGAGGGCTCATGAACACTGAAGCTTTCTTT; CDR3 protein: CASSPRGLMNTEAFF
clone size: -; J gene: TRBJ2-5; CDR3 length: 16; V gene: TRBV7-2; D gene: TRBD2; CDR3 DNA: TGTGCCAGCAGCCCGGGGACTAGCGGGCCACAAGAGACCCAGTACTTC; CDR3 protein: CASSPGTSGPQETQYF
clone size: -; J gene: TRBJ1-1; CDR3 length: 13; V gene: TRBV6-4; D gene: -; CDR3 DNA: TGTGCCAGCAGGAGCTCGGGGAACACTGAAGCTTTCTTT; CDR3 protein: CASRSSGNTEAFF
clone size: -; J gene: TRBJ2-1; CDR3 length: 14; V gene: TRBV29-1; D gene: -; CDR3 DNA: TGCAGCGTTGGGGGCGGGACTGGTTTCAATGAGCAGTTCTTC; CDR3 protein: CSVGGGTGFNEQFF
clone size: -; J gene: TRBJ2-3; CDR3 length: 14; V gene: TRBV27; D gene: -; CDR3 DNA: TGTGCCAGCAGCGGACGGCATCCCACAGATACGCAGTATTTT; CDR3 protein: CASSGRHPTDTQYF
clone size: few; J gene: TRBJ2-5; CDR3 length: 12; V gene: TRBV27; D gene: -; CDR3 DNA: TGTGCCAGCAGCAAATTGGGCGGGACCCAGTACTTC; CDR3 protein: CASSKLGGTQYF
clone size: -; J gene: TRBJ2-5; CDR3 length: 15; V gene: TRBV6-1; D gene: TRBD1; CDR3 DNA: TGTGCCAGCAGTGAACCATCCGGGACAGGGGAGACCCAGTACTTC; CDR3 protein: CASSEPSGTGETQYF
clone size: -; J gene: TRBJ2-1; CDR3 length: 14; V gene: TRBV7-2; D gene: -; CDR3 DNA: TGTGCCAGCCAAACGGGTCCAGGGAACAATGAGCAGTTCTTC; CDR3 protein: CASQTGPGNNEQFF
clone size: -; J gene: TRBJ1-2; CDR3 length: 15; V gene: TRBV18; D gene: -; CDR3 DNA: TGTGCCAGCTCACCAACAGCGGACTTGCGGTATGGCTACACCTTC; CDR3 protein: CASSPTADLRYGYTF
clone size: -; J gene: TRBJ2-1; CDR3 length: 17; V gene: TRBV2; D gene: TRBD1; CDR3 DNA: TGTGCCACCCTATCCGGGGGATCGGGACAGGGTTTCAATGAGCAGTTCTTC; CDR3 protein: CATLSGGSGQGFNEQFF
clone size: -; J gene: TRBJ2-1; CDR3 length: 12; V gene: TRBV7-9; D gene: -; CDR3 DNA: TGTGCCAGCAGCTTAACAGGGAATGAGCAGTTCTTC; CDR3 protein: CASSLTGNEQFF
clone size: once; J gene: TRBJ2-3; CDR3 length: 11; V gene: TRBV7-8; D gene: -; CDR3 DNA: TGTGCCAGCAGCTGGGGAGATACGCAGTATTTT; CDR3 protein: CASSWGDTQYF
clone size: -; J gene: TRBJ2-7; CDR3 length: 15; V gene: TRBV4-1; D gene: TRBD2; CDR3 DNA: TGCGCCAGCAGCATCGGACTAGCGGGAGTGTACGAGCAGTACTTC; CDR3 protein: CASSIGLAGVYEQYF
clone size: -; J gene: TRBJ2-7; CDR3 length: 18; V gene: TRBV28; D gene: TRBD2; CDR3 DNA: TGTGCCAGCAGTTTCCGAGTGAAGCGGCTAGCGGGCCCCTACGAGCAGTACTTC; CDR3 protein: CASSFRVKRLAGPYEQYF
clone size: -; J gene: TRBJ2-7; CDR3 length: 13; V gene: TRBV2; D gene: TRBD2; CDR3 DNA: TGTGCCAGCAGTAGCGGGGCTTCCTACGAGCAGTACTTC; CDR3 protein: CASSSGASYEQYF
clone size: -; J gene: TRBJ2-4; CDR3 length: 14; V gene: TRBV19; D gene: -; CDR3 DNA: TGTGCCAGTAACCCCCGGGGCAGGGAAAACATTCAGTACTTC; CDR3 protein: CASNPRGRENIQYF
clone size: -; J gene: TRBJ1-2; CDR3 length: 13; V gene: TRBV6-1; D gene: -; CDR3 DNA: TGTGCCAGCAATCGGGGGTCCAACTATGGCTACACCTTC; CDR3 protein: CASNRGSNYGYTF
clone size: -; J gene: TRBJ2-3; CDR3 length: 15; V gene: TRBV5-1; D gene: -; CDR3 DNA: TGCGCCAGCGCGATTAGCGGCTCTAGCACAGATACGCAGTATTTT; CDR3 protein: CASAISGSSTDTQYF
clone size: -; J gene: TRBJ2-2; CDR3 length: 15; V gene: TRBV29-1; D gene: -; CDR3 DNA: TGCAGCGTTGCCCCGGTAGCGAGGAACACCGGGGAGCTGTTTTTT; CDR3 protein: CSVAPVARNTGELFF